The rows below give T cell receptor beta chains drawn from one sample of a study of glioma-infiltrating T cells. TCRdb re-called the multiplex PCR reads through MiXCR, storing one row per CDR3 protein. Here the sample spans approximately 20,000 distinct CDR3 sequences, about 22% being singletons. The material sequenced was glioma tissue, nonneoplastic brain tissue, or PBMCs (not recorded which). All receptors derive from a human donor with low-grade glioma or glioblastoma, undergoing nonglioma brain surgery, or in good health (not recorded which). Each CDR3 is given with its conserved first and last residue. The order of the fields is clone size, D gene, J gene, V gene, CDR3 DNA, CDR3 protein. D genes are given only for firm matches. The size entry is marked missing in some rows and otherwise reads once, few, many or a size class.

size: .
D: .
J: TRBJ1-5
V: TRBV11-2
DNA: TGTGCCAGCAGCCCTGAGGGGAATAGCAATCAGCCCCAGCATTTT
CDR3: CASSPEGNSNQPQHF

size: many
D: .
J: TRBJ1-6
V: TRBV3-1
DNA: TGTGCCAGCAGCCAAGTAATGGTTAATTCACCCCTCCACTTT
CDR3: CASSQVMVNSPLHF

size: .
D: TRBD2
J: TRBJ2-7
V: TRBV5-1
DNA: TGCGCCAGCAGCTTGGACGTTAGCGGGGTATACGAGCAGTACTTC
CDR3: CASSLDVSGVYEQYF

size: few
D: .
J: TRBJ2-5
V: TRBV18
DNA: TGTGCCAGCTCACCACGGGTCGCGACCCAGTACTTC
CDR3: CASSPRVATQYF

size: .
D: TRBD1
J: TRBJ2-2
V: TRBV4-1
DNA: TGCGCCAGCAGCCGGACAGGGGGAGACAAAATCGGGGAGCTGTTTTTT
CDR3: CASSRTGGDKIGELFF

size: .
D: .
J: TRBJ2-3
V: TRBV7-3
DNA: TGTGCCAGCAGCCCTGATCCAAGCACAGATACGCAGTATTTT
CDR3: CASSPDPSTDTQYF

size: many
D: .
J: TRBJ2-3
V: TRBV7-9
DNA: TGTGCCAGCAGGCAGGCGGACCGGGGAGATACGCAGTATTTT
CDR3: CASRQADRGDTQYF

size: .
D: .
J: TRBJ1-2
V: TRBV12-5
DNA: TGTGCTAGTGGCCATTTCGGGGCAGGGCGATCGGGCTACACCTTC
CDR3: CASGHFGAGRSGYTF

size: many
D: .
J: TRBJ1-2
V: TRBV2
DNA: TGTGCCAGCACCGGACAAAAGGGGAACTATGGCTACACCTTC
CDR3: CASTGQKGNYGYTF

size: .
D: .
J: TRBJ1-6
V: TRBV3-1
DNA: TGTGCCAGCAGCTTGAGGACGGGGTTTGGTTCACCCCTCCACTTT
CDR3: CASSLRTGFGSPLHF

size: .
D: TRBD1
J: TRBJ1-5
V: TRBV7-9
DNA: TGTGCCAGCAGCACCACAGGGGGTAGCAATCAGCCCCAGCATTTT
CDR3: CASSTTGGSNQPQHF

size: .
D: .
J: TRBJ2-5
V: TRBV20-1
DNA: TGCAGTGCCCCGGGCCGGTCCCAGTACTTC
CDR3: CSAPGRSQYF

size: medium-sized
D: .
J: TRBJ1-2
V: TRBV6-2/TRBV6-3
DNA: TGTGCCAGCAGTTACGTCGCCAGTTCCCCTAATGGCTACACCTTC
CDR3: CASSYVASSPNGYTF

size: few
D: TRBD1
J: TRBJ1-6
V: TRBV5-6
DNA: TGTGCCAGCAGCTCAGCCGACAGGGAAAATTCACCCCTCCACTTT
CDR3: CASSSADRENSPLHF

size: .
D: TRBD1
J: TRBJ2-1
V: TRBV12-3/TRBV12-4
DNA: TGTGCCAGCAGTTCGTATTTGCAGGGGGCGTACAATGAGCAGTTCTTC
CDR3: CASSSYLQGAYNEQFF

size: .
D: TRBD1
J: TRBJ1-4
V: TRBV19
DNA: TGTGCCAGTAGGCCGGGACAGGCAACTAATGAAAAACTGTTTTTT
CDR3: CASRPGQATNEKLFF

size: few
D: .
J: TRBJ2-7
V: TRBV4-2
DNA: TGTGCCAGCAGCCAAGAAGTAAGGACCGTAGGAGAGCAGTACTTC
CDR3: CASSQEVRTVGEQYF

size: .
D: TRBD2
J: TRBJ2-1
V: TRBV7-2
DNA: TGTGCCAGCAGCTTAGTAGCGGGGACCGACAATGAGCAGTTCTTC
CDR3: CASSLVAGTDNEQFF

size: many
D: TRBD1
J: TRBJ1-6
V: TRBV6-2/TRBV6-3
DNA: TGTGCCAGCAGCTTCACCCCCGGGACAGGGGAAGAAAATTCACCCCTCCACTTT
CDR3: CASSFTPGTGEENSPLHF

size: many
D: TRBD1
J: TRBJ1-1
V: TRBV2
DNA: TGTGCCAGCAGAGGACAGGGGTACACTGAAGCTTTCTTT
CDR3: CASRGQGYTEAFF

size: medium-sized
D: .
J: TRBJ2-7
V: TRBV27
DNA: TGTGCCAGCAGTTTAGTATCTGCGGGGGAGCAGTACTTC
CDR3: CASSLVSAGEQYF

size: once
D: TRBD1
J: TRBJ2-5
V: TRBV7-9
DNA: TGTGCCAGCAGCCCGCAGACAGGGTCTCAAGAGACCCAGTACTTC
CDR3: CASSPQTGSQETQYF

size: many
D: .
J: TRBJ2-5
V: TRBV6-1
DNA: TGTGCCAGCAGTATAGGGGAGACCCAGTACTTC
CDR3: CASSIGETQYF

size: .
D: .
J: TRBJ1-1
V: TRBV20-1
DNA: TGCAGTGCTAGACCCTCCAAGGCGGCCTTCTTT
CDR3: CSARPSKAAFF

size: many
D: TRBD1
J: TRBJ2-7
V: TRBV28
DNA: TGTGCCAGCACGAGGGGGCCCTACGAGCAGTACTTC
CDR3: CASTRGPYEQYF

size: many
D: .
J: TRBJ2-7
V: TRBV7-2
DNA: TGTGCCAGCAGCTTAGGGGACTCCTACGAGCAGTACTTC
CDR3: CASSLGDSYEQYF